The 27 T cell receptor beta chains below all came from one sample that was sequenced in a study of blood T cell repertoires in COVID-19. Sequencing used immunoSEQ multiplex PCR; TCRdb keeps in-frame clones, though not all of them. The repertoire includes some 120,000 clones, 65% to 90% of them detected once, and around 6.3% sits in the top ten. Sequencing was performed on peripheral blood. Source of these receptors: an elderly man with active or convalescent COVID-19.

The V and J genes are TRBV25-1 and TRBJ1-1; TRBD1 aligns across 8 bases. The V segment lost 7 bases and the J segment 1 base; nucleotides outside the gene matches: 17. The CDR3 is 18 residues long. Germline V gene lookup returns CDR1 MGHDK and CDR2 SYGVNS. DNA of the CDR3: TGTGCCAGCATCCTTAGGGGCCCGGGACAGGAGCCGAACACTGAAGCTTTCTTT. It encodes CASILRGPGQEPNTEAFF.

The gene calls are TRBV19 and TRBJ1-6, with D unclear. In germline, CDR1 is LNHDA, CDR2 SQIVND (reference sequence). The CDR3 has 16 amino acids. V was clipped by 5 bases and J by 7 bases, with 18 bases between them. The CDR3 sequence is CASSSGSRMGNSPLHF. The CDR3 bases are TGTGCCAGTAGTTCCGGATCTCGAATGGGCAATTCACCCCTCCACTTT.

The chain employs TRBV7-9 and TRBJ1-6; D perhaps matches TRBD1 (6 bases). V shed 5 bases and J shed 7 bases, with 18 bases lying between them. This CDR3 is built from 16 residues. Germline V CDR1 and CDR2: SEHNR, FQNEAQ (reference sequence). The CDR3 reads CASSPGRGQQNSPLHF. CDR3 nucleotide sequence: TGTGCCAGCAGCCCCGGCCGTGGACAGCAGAATTCACCCCTCCACTTT. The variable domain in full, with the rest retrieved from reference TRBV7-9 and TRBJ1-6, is DTGVSQNPRHKITKRGQNVTFRCDPISEHNRLYWYRQTLGQGPEFLTYFQNEAQLEKSRLLSDRFSAERPKGSFSTLEIQRTEQGDSAMYLCASSPGRGQQNSPLHFGNGTRLTVT.

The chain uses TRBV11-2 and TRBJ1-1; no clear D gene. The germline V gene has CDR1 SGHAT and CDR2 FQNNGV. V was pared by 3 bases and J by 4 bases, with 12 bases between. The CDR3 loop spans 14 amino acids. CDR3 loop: CASSFERAGTEAFF. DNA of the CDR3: TGTGCCAGCAGCTTTGAGAGGGCCGGCACTGAAGCTTTCTTT.

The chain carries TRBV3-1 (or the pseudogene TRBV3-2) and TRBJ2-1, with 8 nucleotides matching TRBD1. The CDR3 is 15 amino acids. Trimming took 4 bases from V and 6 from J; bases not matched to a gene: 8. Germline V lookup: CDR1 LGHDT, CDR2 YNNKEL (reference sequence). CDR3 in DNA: TGTGCCAGCAGCCTACCGGGGACAGGTCGCAATGAGCAGTTCTTC. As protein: CASSLPGTGRNEQFF.

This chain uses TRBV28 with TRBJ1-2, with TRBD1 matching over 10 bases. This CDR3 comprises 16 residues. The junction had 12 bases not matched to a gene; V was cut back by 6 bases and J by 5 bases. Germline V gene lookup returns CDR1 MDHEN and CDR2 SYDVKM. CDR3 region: CASRGMGQGRAYGYTF. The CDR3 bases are TGTGCCAGCAGGGGAATGGGACAGGGGCGTGCTTATGGCTACACCTTC.

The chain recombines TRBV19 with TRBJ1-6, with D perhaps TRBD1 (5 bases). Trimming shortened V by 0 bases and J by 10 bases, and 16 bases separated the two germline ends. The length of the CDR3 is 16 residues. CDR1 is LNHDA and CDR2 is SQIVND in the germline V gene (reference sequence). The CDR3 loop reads CASSIDRRKAGSPLHF. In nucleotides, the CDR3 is TGTGCCAGTAGTATAGATCGGAGAAAAGCAGGGTCACCCCTCCACTTT. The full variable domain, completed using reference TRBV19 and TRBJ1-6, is DGGITQSPKYLFRKEGQNVTLSCEQNLNHDAMYWYRQDPGQGLRLIYYSQIVNDFQKGDIAEGYSVSREKKESFPLTVTSAQKNPTAFYLCASSIDRRKAGSPLHFGNGTRLTVT.

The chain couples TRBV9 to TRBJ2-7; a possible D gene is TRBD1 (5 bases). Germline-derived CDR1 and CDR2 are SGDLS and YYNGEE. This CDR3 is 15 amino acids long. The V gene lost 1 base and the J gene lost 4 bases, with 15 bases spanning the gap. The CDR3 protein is CASSVSPQGNYEQYF. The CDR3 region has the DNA TGTGCCAGCAGCGTATCGCCCCAGGGTAATTACGAGCAGTACTTC.

The CDR3 spells CATRRTGGKTYEQYF. CDR3 nucleotide sequence: TGTGCCACCAGAAGGACAGGGGGTAAAACCTACGAGCAGTACTTC. The V call is TRBV15, the J call TRBJ2-7; TRBD1 matches at 10 bases. V lost 6 bases, J lost 2 bases, and 7 bases stayed unmatched. Germline assignment: CDR1 LNHNV and CDR2 YYDKDF (reference sequence). The CDR3 sequence is 15 residues long. Based on the CDR3 plus reference TRBV15 and TRBJ2-7, the full variable domain is DAMVIQNPRYQVTQFGKPVTLSCSQTLNHNVMYWYQQKSSQAPKLLFHYYDKDFNNEADTPDNFQSRRPNTSFCFLDIRSPGLGDTAMYLCATRRTGGKTYEQYFGPGTRLTVT.

The CDR3, as DNA: TGTGCCAGCAGCTTAGCGCGGGAGCTTGAAGCTTTCTTT. This codes for CASSLARELEAFF. The rearrangement joins TRBV7-2 to TRBJ1-1; D gene uncertain. The V and J ends lost 0 bases and 7 bases respectively, with 9 bases between them. CDR3 size: 13 residues. Per the germline V gene, CDR1 is SGHTA and CDR2 is FQGNSA.

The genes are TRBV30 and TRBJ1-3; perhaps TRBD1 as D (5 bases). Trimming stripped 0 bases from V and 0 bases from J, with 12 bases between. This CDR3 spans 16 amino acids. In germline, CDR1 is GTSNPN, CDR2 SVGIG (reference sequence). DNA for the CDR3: TGTGCCTGGAGTGTACGGGGGGGTACCTCTGGAAACACCATATATTTT. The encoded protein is CAWSVRGGTSGNTIYF. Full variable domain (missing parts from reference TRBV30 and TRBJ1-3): SQTIHQWPATLVQPVGSPLSLECTVEGTSNPNLYWYRQAAGRGLQLLFYSVGIGQISSEVPQNLSASRPQDRQFILSSKKLLLSDSGFYLCAWSVRGGTSGNTIYFGEGSWLTVV.

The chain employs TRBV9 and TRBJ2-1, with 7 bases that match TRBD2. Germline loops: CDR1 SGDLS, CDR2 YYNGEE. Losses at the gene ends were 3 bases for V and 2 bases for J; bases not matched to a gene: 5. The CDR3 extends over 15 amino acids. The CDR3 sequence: CASSARLATYNEQFF. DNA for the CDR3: TGTGCCAGCAGCGCCCGACTAGCTACCTACAATGAGCAGTTCTTC.

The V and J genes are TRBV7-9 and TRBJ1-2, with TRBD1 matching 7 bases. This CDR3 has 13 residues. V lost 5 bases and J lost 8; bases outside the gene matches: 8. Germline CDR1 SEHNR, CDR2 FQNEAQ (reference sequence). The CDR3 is CASSRATGDGYTF. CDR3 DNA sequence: TGTGCCAGCAGCCGAGCAACAGGGGACGGCTACACCTTC.

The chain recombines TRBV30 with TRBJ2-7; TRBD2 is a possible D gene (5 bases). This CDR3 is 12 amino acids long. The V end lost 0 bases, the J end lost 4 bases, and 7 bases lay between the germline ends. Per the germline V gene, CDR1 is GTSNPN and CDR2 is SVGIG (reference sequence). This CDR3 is CAWSVWEYEQYF. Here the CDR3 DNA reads TGTGCCTGGAGTGTATGGGAGTACGAGCAGTACTTC.

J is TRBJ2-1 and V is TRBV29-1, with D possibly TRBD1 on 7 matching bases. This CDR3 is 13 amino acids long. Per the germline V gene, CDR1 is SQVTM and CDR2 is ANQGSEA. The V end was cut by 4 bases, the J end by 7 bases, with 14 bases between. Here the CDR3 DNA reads TGCAGCGTTGCCCGGACAGGAGGGAATGAGCAGTTCTTC. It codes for CSVARTGGNEQFF.

DNA of the CDR3: TGTGCCAGCTCACCCCCACAGGGGGCCATCTATGGCTACACCTTC. Encoded protein: CASSPPQGAIYGYTF. The J gene is TRBJ1-2, the V gene TRBV18, with 9 nucleotides matching TRBD1. The trim removed 3 bases at V and 4 bases at J, leaving 6 bases unmatched. The CDR3 runs 15 residues. The germline CDR1 and CDR2 sequences are KGHSH and LQKENI.

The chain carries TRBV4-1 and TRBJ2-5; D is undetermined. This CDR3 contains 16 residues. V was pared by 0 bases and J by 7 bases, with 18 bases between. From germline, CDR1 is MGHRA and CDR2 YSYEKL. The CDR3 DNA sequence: TGCGCCAGCAGCCAAGAGGCAGTAACCACCAAGATGACCCAGTACTTC. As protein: CASSQEAVTTKMTQYF.

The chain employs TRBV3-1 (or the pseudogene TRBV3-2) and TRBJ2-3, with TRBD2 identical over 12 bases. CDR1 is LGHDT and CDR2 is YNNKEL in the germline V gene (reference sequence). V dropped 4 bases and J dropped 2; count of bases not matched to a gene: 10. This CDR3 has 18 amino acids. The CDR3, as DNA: TGTGCCAGCAGCCCTAGACTAGCGGGAGCCCCTGACACAGATACGCAGTATTTT. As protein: CASSPRLAGAPDTDTQYF.

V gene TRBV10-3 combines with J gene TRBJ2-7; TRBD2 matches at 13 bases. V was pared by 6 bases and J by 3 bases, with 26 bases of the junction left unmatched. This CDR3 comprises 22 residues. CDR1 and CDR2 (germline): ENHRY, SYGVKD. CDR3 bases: TGTGCCATCAGCGGGGGGGACAGGGGAAAGACTAGCGGACTAGCGGGAGTCTACGAGCAGTACTTC. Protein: CAISGGDRGKTSGLAGVYEQYF.

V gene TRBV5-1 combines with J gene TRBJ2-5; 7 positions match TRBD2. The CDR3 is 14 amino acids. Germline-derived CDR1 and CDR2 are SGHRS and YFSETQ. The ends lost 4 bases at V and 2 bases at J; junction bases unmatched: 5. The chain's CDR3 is CASSPQAGQETQYF. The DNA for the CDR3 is TGCGCCAGCAGCCCCCAAGCGGGACAAGAGACCCAGTACTTC.

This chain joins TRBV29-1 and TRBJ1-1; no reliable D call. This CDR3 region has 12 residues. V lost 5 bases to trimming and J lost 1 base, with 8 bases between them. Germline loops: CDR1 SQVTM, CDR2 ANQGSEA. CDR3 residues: CSVSGGNTEAFF. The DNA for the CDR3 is TGCAGCGTTAGTGGAGGGAACACTGAAGCTTTCTTT. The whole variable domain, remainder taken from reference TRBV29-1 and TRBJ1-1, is SAVISQKPSRDICQRGTSLTIQCQVDSQVTMMFWYRQQPGQSLTLIATANQGSEATYESGFVIDKFPISRPNLTFSTLTVSNMSPEDSSIYLCSVSGGNTEAFFGQGTRLTVV.

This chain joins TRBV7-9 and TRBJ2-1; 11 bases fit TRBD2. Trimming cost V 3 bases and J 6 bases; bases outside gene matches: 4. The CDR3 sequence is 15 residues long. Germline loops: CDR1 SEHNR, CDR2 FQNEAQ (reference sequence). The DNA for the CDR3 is TGTGCCAGCAGCTTTAGCGGGGGGGCCGGCAATGAGCAGTTCTTC. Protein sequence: CASSFSGGAGNEQFF.

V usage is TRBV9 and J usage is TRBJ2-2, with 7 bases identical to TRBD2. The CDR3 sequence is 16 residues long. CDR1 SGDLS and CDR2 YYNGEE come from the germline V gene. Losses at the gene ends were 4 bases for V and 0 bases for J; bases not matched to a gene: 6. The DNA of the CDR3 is TGTGCCAGCAGCCCCGGCCGGGGGGCGAACACCGGGGAGCTGTTTTTT. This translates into CASSPGRGANTGELFF. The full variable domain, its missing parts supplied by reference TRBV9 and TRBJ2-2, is DSGVTQTPKHLITATGQRVTLRCSPRSGDLSVYWYQQSLDQGLQFLIQYYNGEERAKGNILERFSAQQFPDLHSELNLSSLELGDSALYFCASSPGRGANTGELFFGEGSRLTVL.

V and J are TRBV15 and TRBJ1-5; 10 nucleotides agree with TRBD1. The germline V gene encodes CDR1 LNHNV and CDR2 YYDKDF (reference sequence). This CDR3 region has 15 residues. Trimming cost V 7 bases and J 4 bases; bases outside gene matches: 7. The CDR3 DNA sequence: TGTGCCACCAAGACAGGGGGCGCCGGTAATCAGCCCCAGCATTTT. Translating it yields CATKTGGAGNQPQHF.

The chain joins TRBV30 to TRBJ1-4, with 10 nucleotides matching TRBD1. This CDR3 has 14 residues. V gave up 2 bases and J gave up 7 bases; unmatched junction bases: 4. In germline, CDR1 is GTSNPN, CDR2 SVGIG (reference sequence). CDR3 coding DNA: TGTGCCTGGAGTCCGGGACAGGGGATTGAAAAACTGTTTTTT. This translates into CAWSPGQGIEKLFF.

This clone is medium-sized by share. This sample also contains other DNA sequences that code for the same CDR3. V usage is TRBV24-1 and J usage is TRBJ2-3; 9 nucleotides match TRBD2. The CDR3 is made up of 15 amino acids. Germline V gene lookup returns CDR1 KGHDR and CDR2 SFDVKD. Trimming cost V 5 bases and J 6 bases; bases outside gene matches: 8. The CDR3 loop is CATSGRLAGLDTQYF. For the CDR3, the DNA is TGTGCCACCAGTGGGCGTCTAGCGGGACTCGATACGCAGTATTTT.

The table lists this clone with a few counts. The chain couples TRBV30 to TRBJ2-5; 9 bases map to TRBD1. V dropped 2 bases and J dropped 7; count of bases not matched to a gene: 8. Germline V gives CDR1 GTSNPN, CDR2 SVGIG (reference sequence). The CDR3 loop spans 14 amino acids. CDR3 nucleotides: TGTGCCTGGAGTATCGGACAGGGGCTTGGGACCCAGTACTTC. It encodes CAWSIGQGLGTQYF.